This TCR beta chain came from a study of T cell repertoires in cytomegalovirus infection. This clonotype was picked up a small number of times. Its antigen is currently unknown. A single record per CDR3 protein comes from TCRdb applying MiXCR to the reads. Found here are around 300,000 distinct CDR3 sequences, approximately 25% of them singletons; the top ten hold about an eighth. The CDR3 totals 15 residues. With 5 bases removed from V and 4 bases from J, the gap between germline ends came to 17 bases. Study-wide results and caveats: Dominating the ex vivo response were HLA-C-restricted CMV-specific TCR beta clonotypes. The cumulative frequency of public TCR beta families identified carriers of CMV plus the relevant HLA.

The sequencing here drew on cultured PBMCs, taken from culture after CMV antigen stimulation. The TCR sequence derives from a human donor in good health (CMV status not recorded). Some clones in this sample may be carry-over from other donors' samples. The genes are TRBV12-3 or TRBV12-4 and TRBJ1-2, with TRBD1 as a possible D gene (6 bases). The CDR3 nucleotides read TGTGCCAGCAGTCTTACAGCAGGGGTCAGCTATGGCTACACCTTC. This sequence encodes CASSLTAGVSYGYTF.